This T cell receptor (beta chain) was found in a study of patients and donors after allogeneic stem cell transplantation. TCRdb independently ran MiXCR on the RT-PCR reads; one entry per CDR3 protein. The sample lists about 110,000 distinct CDR3 sequences, 35% occurring once. The CDR3 is 12 amino acids. V was clipped by 3 bases and J by 6 bases, with 8 bases between them. This clonotype was found a few times. The sequencing input was blood, either unsorted or a sorted T cell fraction (not recorded which). The V call is TRBV12-3 or TRBV12-4, the J call TRBJ1-1; D is uncertain. The sequence came from a human donor who was either an allogeneic HSCT recipient or a stem cell or donor lymphocyte infusion donor (not recorded which). It is not recorded whose cells these are; they may come from a transplant donor. CDR3 DNA sequence: TGTGCCAGCAGTTTCGGATGGGCTGAAGCTTTCTTT. Translated: CASSFGWAEAFF.